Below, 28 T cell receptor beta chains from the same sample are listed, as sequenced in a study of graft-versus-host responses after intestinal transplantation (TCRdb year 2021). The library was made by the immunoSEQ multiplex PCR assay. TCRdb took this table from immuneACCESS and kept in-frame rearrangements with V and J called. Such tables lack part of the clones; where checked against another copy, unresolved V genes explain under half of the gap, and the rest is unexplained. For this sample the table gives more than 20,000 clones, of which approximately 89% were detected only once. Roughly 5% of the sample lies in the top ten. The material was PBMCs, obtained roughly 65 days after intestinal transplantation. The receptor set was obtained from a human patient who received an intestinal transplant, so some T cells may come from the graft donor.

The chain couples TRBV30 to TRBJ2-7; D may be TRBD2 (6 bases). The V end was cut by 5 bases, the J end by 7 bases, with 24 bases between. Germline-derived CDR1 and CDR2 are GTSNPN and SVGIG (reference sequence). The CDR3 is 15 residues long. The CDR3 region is CAWGSPAGLPREQYF. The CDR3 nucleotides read TGTGCCTGGGGTTCCCCAGCGGGCCTCCCTAGGGAGCAGTACTTC.

DNA for the CDR3: TGCGCCAGCAGCCTTGGTCTAGCGGTCCACAATGAGCAGTTCTTC. Its protein is CASSLGLAVHNEQFF. This chain links TRBV5-1 with TRBJ2-1; 7 nucleotides align to TRBD2. V was pared by 4 bases and J by 5 bases, with 9 bases of the junction left unmatched. The CDR3 is 15 residues long. Germline assignment: CDR1 SGHRS and CDR2 YFSETQ.

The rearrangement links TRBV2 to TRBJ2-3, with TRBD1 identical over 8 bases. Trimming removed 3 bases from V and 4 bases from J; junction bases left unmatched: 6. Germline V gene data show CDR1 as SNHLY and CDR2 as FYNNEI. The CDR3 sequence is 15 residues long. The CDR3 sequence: CASSEDRVWADTQYF. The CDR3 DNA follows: TGTGCCAGCAGTGAGGACAGGGTTTGGGCAGATACGCAGTATTTT.

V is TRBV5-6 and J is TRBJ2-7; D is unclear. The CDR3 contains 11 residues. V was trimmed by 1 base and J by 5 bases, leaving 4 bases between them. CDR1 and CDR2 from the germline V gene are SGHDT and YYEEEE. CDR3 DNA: TGTGCCAGCAGCTTGTTGGACGAGCAGTACTTC. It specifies CASSLLDEQYF.

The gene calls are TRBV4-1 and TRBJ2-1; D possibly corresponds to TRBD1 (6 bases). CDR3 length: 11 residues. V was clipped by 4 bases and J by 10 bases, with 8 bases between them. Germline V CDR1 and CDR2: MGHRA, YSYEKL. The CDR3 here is CASSRGQEQFF. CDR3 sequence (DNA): TGCGCCAGCAGCCGCGGACAGGAGCAGTTCTTC.

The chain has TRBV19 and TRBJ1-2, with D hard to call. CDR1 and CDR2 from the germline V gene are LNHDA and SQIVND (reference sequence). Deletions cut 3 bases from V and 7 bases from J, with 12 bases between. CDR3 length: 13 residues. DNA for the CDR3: TGTGCCAGTAGTATGGAAGGTTTGGGTGGCTACACCTTC. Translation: CASSMEGLGGYTF.

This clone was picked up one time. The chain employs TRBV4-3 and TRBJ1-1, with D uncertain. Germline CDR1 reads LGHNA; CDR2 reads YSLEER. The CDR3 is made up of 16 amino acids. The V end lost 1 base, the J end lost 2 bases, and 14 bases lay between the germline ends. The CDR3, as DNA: TGCGCCAGCAGCCAAGGTTCGGGTTTTGTTAACACTGAAGCTTTCTTT. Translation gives CASSQGSGFVNTEAFF.

In DNA form, the CDR3 reads TGCGCCAGCAGCTTGGCCGGGTTTGGGACAGGGGGCTACGAGCAGTACTTC. Translation gives CASSLAGFGTGGYEQYF. The chain joins TRBV5-1 to TRBJ2-7; 11 nucleotides line up with TRBD1. Germline assignment: CDR1 SGHRS and CDR2 YFSETQ. V was pared by 0 bases and J by 3 bases, with 8 bases of the junction left unmatched. This CDR3 contains 17 residues.

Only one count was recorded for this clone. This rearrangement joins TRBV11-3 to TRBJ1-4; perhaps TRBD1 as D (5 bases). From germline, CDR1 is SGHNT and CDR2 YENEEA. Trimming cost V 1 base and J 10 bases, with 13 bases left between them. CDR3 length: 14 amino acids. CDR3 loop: CASSLGVTDRKLFF. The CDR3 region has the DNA TGTGCCAGCAGCTTAGGGGTGACAGACCGAAAACTGTTTTTT.

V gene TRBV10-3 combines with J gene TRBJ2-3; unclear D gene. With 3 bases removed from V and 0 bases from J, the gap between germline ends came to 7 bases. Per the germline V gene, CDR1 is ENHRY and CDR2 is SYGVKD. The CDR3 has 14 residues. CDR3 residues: CAISDLMSTDTQYF. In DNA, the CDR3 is TGTGCCATCAGTGACCTGATGAGCACAGATACGCAGTATTTT.

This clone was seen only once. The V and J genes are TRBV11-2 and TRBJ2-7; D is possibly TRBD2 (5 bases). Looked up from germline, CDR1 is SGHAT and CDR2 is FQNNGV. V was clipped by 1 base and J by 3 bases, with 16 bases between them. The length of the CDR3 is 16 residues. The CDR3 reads CASSLGVSNRGYEQYF. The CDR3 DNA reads TGTGCCAGCAGCTTAGGAGTATCAAACCGGGGCTACGAGCAGTACTTC.

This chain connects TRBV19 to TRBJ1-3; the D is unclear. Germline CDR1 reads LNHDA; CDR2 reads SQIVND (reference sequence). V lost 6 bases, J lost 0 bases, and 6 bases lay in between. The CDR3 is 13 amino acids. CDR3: CASRSYSGNTIYF. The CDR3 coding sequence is TGTGCCAGTAGATCCTACTCTGGAAACACCATATATTTT.

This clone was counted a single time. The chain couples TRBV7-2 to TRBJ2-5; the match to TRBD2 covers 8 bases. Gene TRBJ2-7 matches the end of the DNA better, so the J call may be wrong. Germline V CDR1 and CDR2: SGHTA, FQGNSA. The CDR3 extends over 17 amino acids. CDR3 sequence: CASSFQSGGTVSYEQYF. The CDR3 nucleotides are TGTGCCAGCAGCTTCCAAAGCGGGGGTACCGTCTCCTACGAGCAGTACTTC.

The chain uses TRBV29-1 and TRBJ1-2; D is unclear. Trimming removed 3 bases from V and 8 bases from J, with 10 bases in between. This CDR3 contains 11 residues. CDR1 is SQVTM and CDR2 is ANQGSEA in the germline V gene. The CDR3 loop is CSVEEIGGYTF. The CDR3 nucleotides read TGCAGCGTTGAGGAGATAGGAGGCTACACCTTC.

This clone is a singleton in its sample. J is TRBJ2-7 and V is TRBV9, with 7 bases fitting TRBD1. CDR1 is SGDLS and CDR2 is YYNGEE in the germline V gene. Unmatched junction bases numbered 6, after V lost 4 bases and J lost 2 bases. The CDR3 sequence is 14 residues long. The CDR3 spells CASSPDRVAYEQYF. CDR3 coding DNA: TGTGCCAGCAGCCCCGACAGGGTCGCCTACGAGCAGTACTTC.

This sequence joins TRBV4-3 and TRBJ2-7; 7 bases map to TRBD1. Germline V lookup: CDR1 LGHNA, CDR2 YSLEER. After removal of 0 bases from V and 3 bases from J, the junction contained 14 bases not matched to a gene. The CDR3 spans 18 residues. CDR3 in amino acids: CASSQDIGGQHELYEQYF. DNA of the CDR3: TGCGCCAGCAGCCAAGATATTGGGGGACAGCACGAACTCTACGAGCAGTACTTC.

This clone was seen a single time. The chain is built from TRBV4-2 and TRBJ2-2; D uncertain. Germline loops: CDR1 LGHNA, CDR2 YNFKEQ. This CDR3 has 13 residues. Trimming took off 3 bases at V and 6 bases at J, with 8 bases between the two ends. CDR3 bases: TGTGCCAGCAGCCATGAAGGTTCCGGGGAGCTGTTTTTT. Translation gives CASSHEGSGELFF.

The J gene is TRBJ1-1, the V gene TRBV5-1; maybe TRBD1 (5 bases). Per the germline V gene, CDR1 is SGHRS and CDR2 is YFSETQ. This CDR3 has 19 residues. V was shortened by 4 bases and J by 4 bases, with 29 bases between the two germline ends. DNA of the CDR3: TGCGCCAGCAGCCTAGGCAAGACCCGGGACTTCGGGGGGGGCACTGAAGCTTTCTTT. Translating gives CASSLGKTRDFGGGTEAFF.

The CDR3 loop reads CASSPLGGLAVVEAFF. The CDR3 DNA sequence: TGTGCCAGCTCACCTCTTGGGGGCCTCGCGGTTGTTGAAGCTTTCTTT. The chain recombines TRBV18 with TRBJ1-1; D possibly corresponds to TRBD1 (6 bases). This CDR3 comprises 16 residues. The germline gives CDR1 KGHSH, CDR2 LQKENI. The ends were cut back, 3 bases at V and 7 bases at J, with 21 bases in the middle.

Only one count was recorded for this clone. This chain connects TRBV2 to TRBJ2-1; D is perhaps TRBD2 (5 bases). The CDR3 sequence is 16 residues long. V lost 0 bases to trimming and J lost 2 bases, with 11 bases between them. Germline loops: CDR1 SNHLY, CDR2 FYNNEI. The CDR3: CASSEALPGAYNEQFF. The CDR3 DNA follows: TGTGCCAGCAGTGAAGCGCTTCCCGGGGCCTACAATGAGCAGTTCTTC. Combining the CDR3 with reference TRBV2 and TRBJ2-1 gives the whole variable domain EPEVTQTPSHQVTQMGQEVILRCVPISNHLYFYWYRQILGQKVEFLVSFYNNEISEKSEIFDDQFSVERPDGSNFTLKIRSTKLEDSAMYFCASSEALPGAYNEQFFGPGTRLTVL.

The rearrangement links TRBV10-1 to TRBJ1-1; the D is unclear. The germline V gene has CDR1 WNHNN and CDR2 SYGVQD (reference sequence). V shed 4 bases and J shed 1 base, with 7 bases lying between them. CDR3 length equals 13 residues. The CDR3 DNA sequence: TGCGCCAGCAGTGCACAGAGGAACACTGAAGCTTTCTTT. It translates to CASSAQRNTEAFF.

This CDR3 is CASSLLTGLSSYEQYF. CDR3 bases: TGTGCCAGCAGCTTGCTGACAGGGCTTAGCTCCTACGAGCAGTACTTC. This chain connects TRBV5-4 to TRBJ2-7; 7 bases match TRBD1. V shed 1 base, J shed 0 bases, and the junction held 7 bases outside the gene matches. The CDR3 is 16 residues long. The V gene's germline CDR1 is SGHNT and CDR2 YYREEE (reference sequence). The full variable domain, in which reference TRBV5-4 and TRBJ2-7 provide the parts outside the CDR3, is ETGVTQSPTHLIKTRGQQVTLRCSSQSGHNTVSWYQQALGQGPQFIFQYYREEENGRGNFPPRFSGLQFPNYSSELNVNALELDDSALYLCASSLLTGLSSYEQYFGPGTRLTVT.

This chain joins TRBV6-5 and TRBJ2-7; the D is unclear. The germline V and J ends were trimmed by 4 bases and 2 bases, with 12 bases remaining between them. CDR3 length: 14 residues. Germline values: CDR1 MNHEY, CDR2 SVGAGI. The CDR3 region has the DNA TGTGCCAGCAGTTCTCGCATCACAACCTACGAGCAGTACTTC. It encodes CASSSRITTYEQYF.

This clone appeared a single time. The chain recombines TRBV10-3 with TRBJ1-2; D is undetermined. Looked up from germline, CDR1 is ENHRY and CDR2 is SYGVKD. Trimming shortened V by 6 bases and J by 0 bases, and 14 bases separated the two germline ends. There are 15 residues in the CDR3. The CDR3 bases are TGTGCCATCAGGGCCGAAAGAGCCCCTAACTATGGCTACACCTTC. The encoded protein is CAIRAERAPNYGYTF.

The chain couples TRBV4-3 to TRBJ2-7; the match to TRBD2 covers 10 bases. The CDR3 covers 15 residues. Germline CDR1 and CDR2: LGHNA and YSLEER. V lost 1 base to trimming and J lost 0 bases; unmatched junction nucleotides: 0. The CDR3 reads CASSQASGGSYEQYF. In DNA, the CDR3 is TGCGCCAGCAGCCAAGCTAGCGGGGGCTCCTACGAGCAGTACTTC.

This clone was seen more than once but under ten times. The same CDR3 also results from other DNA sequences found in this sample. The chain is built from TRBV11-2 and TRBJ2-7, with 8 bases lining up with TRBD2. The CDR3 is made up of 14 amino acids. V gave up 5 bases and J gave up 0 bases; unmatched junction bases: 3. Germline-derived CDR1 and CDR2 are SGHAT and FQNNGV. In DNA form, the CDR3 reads TGTGCCAGCAGCCCCAGCGGGGGCTCCTACGAGCAGTACTTC. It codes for CASSPSGGSYEQYF.

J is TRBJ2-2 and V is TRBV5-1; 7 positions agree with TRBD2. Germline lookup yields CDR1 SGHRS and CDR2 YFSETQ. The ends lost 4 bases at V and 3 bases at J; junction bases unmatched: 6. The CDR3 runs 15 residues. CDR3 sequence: CASSPTSIHTGELFF. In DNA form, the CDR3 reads TGCGCCAGCAGCCCGACTAGCATCCACACCGGGGAGCTGTTTTTT.

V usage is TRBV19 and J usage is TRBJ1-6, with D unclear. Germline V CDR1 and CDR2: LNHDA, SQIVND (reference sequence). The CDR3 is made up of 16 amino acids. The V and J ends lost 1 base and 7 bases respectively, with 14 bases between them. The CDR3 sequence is CASSIVAPGGNSPLHF. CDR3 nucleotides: TGTGCCAGTAGTATAGTTGCCCCAGGAGGGAATTCACCCCTCCACTTT.